The 22 T cell receptor beta chains below were found in one sample sequenced in a study of blood T cell repertoires in COVID-19. Sequencing used immunoSEQ multiplex PCR; TCRdb keeps in-frame clones, though not all of them. The repertoire holds a few hundred thousand clones, with 90% as singletons. Sequenced: peripheral blood. Every receptor here comes from a woman aged 55-69 years with COVID-19, enrolled during active disease.

This clone was observed a few times. The chain links TRBV19 to TRBJ1-1; D possibly corresponds to TRBD1 (6 bases). The CDR3 runs 13 residues. Trimming stripped 7 bases from V and 2 bases from J, with 11 bases between. Germline V lookup: CDR1 LNHDA, CDR2 SQIVND (reference sequence). CDR3: CASNWGTNTEAFF. DNA for the CDR3: TGTGCCAGTAATTGGGGGACAAACACTGAAGCTTTCTTT.

J is TRBJ2-7 and V is TRBV6-5; TRBD1 agrees at 9 bases. V gave up 2 bases and J gave up 6 bases; unmatched junction bases: 2. Per germline, CDR1 MNHEY and CDR2 SVGAGI. The CDR3 sequence is 13 residues long. The CDR3 bases are TGTGCCAGCAGTTACCCGACAGGGGGCGAGCAGTACTTC. It is translated as CASSYPTGGEQYF.

The CDR3, as DNA: TGTGCCAGCAGTGAAGCGATGGGTTCGGGCTACACCTTC. Protein sequence: CASSEAMGSGYTF. This chain uses TRBV12-3 or TRBV12-4 with TRBJ1-2; D gene unclear. Trimming pared 5 bases from V and 8 bases from J, leaving 15 bases between. This CDR3 spans 13 amino acids.

This clone showed up just once. The chain joins TRBV7-9 to TRBJ1-6; 8 positions match TRBD1. V shed 5 bases, J shed 0 bases, and the junction held 9 bases outside the gene matches. There are 18 residues in the CDR3. Germline CDR1 and CDR2: SEHNR and FQNEAQ (reference sequence). CDR3 nucleotides: TGTGCCAGCAGCCCGTGGGACAGGTCTAGCTCCTATAATTCACCCCTCCACTTT. This translates into CASSPWDRSSSYNSPLHF.

The chain uses TRBV9 and TRBJ2-2; D perhaps matches TRBD2 (6 bases). The V end was cut by 0 bases, the J end by 6 bases, with 12 bases between. The CDR3 has 15 residues. Germline V lookup: CDR1 SGDLS, CDR2 YYNGEE. This chain's CDR3 is CASSVEARGSGELFF. The CDR3 nucleotides read TGTGCCAGCAGCGTAGAGGCCCGGGGGTCCGGGGAGCTGTTTTTT.

In DNA form, the CDR3 reads TGTGCCAGCAGCTTAGACGGGGATAGGAACACTGAAGCTTTCTTT. Its translation: CASSLDGDRNTEAFF. V is TRBV11-1 and J is TRBJ1-1; D uncertain. The CDR3 has 15 residues. CDR1 SGHAT and CDR2 FQDESV come from the germline V gene (reference sequence). Trimming pared 1 base from V and 1 base from J, leaving 10 bases between.

The V gene is TRBV29-1, the J gene TRBJ2-7; 9 positions agree with TRBD1. After removal of 6 bases from V and 2 bases from J, the junction contained 5 bases not matched to a gene. Per the germline V gene, CDR1 is SQVTM and CDR2 is ANQGSEA. CDR3 size: 13 residues. The CDR3 DNA reads TGCAGCGTCCGGGACAGGGTCACCTACGAGCAGTACTTC. It translates to CSVRDRVTYEQYF.

This chain uses TRBV7-3 with TRBJ2-1, with 7 positions matching TRBD2. The length of the CDR3 is 13 residues. The junction had 2 bases not matched to a gene; V was cut back by 0 bases and J by 9 bases. Germline V lookup: CDR1 SGHTA, CDR2 FQGTGA. The DNA for the CDR3 is TGTGCCAGCAGCTTAACGGGAGGGGCTGAGCAGTTCTTC. It specifies CASSLTGGAEQFF.

The V call is TRBV7-8, the J call TRBJ1-5; 7 nucleotides line up with TRBD1. With 0 bases clipped from V and 0 bases from J, the junction kept 8 bases outside the gene matches. Germline CDR1 reads SGHVS; CDR2 reads FQNEAQ. The CDR3 totals 18 residues. This CDR3 reads CASSLARLGQSSNQPQHF. CDR3 in DNA: TGTGCCAGCAGCTTAGCGAGACTGGGACAGAGTAGCAATCAGCCCCAGCATTTT.

In its sample, this clone was seen a few times. The chain couples TRBV4-3 to TRBJ1-3; D possibly corresponds to TRBD1 (6 bases). This CDR3 is built from 17 residues. V was trimmed by 0 bases and J by 6 bases, leaving 18 bases between them. CDR1 and CDR2 from the germline V gene are LGHNA and YSLEER. This CDR3 reads CASSQDYRGGPQNTIYF. The CDR3 DNA sequence: TGCGCCAGCAGCCAAGATTATCGAGGGGGTCCTCAAAACACCATATATTTT.

The V and J genes are TRBV5-8 and TRBJ1-2; TRBD1 matches 12 bases. The CDR3 has 16 amino acids. Trimming took 3 bases from V and 1 from J; bases not matched to a gene: 4. The germline V gene has CDR1 SGHTS and CDR2 YDEGEE. DNA for the CDR3: TGTGCCAGCAGCTGGGGACAGGGGGCCGTTAACTATGGCTACACCTTC. This gives the protein CASSWGQGAVNYGYTF.

This clone was seen a single time. CDR3 sequence: CASSNRQETTDTQYF. CDR3 in DNA: TGTGCCAGTAGTAACCGACAGGAGACCACAGATACGCAGTATTTT. V and J are TRBV19 and TRBJ2-3; D perhaps matches TRBD1 (6 bases). The CDR3 runs to 15 residues. V lost 4 bases to trimming and J lost 2 bases, with 13 bases between them. The V gene's germline CDR1 is LNHDA and CDR2 SQIVND (reference sequence).

The J gene is TRBJ1-6, the V gene TRBV25-1; 12 bases fit TRBD1. The CDR3 totals 17 residues. J was trimmed by 4 bases and V by 4 bases; bases with no gene match: 5. Germline V gene data show CDR1 as MGHDK and CDR2 as SYGVNS. The CDR3 DNA reads TGTGCCAGCAGTGGGGGACAGGGGGCTGGGTATAATTCACCCCTCCACTTT. Residues: CASSGGQGAGYNSPLHF.

V and J are TRBV24-1 and TRBJ1-3, with 7 bases that match TRBD1. The germline gives CDR1 KGHDR, CDR2 SFDVKD. V shed 11 bases, J shed 0 bases, and the junction held 18 bases outside the gene matches. The CDR3 extends over 18 amino acids. CDR3 coding DNA: TGTGCCAGCCCCCCGGGACAGCTAATCTGTTTCTCTGGAAACACCATATATTTT. Translating it yields CASPPGQLICFSGNTIYF.

This chain joins TRBV27 and TRBJ2-7; maybe TRBD1 (5 bases). The CDR3 covers 13 residues. Germline CDR1 and CDR2: MNHEY and SMNVEV (reference sequence). The V gene lost 5 bases and the J gene lost 6 bases, with 14 bases spanning the gap. This chain's CDR3 is CASSASRVGEQYF. CDR3 nucleotide sequence: TGTGCCAGCAGTGCCAGCAGGGTGGGCGAGCAGTACTTC.

This clone was seen a single time. DNA of the CDR3: TGCGCCAGCAGGGGCATCGGGAAAGAGACCCAGTACTTC. Its protein product is CASRGIGKETQYF. The chain has TRBV10-2 and TRBJ2-5, with a weak D call TRBD2 (5 bases). The V gene lost 6 bases and the J gene lost 3 bases, with 11 bases spanning the gap. Germline V gene lookup returns CDR1 WSHSY and CDR2 SAAADI. There are 13 residues in the CDR3.

For the CDR3, the DNA is TGTGCCAGCAGTGTGGACAGGGGGCACGGAAATGAAAAACTGTTTTTT. It encodes CASSVDRGHGNEKLFF. The V gene is TRBV2, the J gene TRBJ1-4, with TRBD1 identical over 11 bases. The V segment lost 4 bases and the J segment 5 bases; nucleotides outside the gene matches: 6. This CDR3 contains 16 residues. Germline CDR1 SNHLY, CDR2 FYNNEI.

The chain couples TRBV19 to TRBJ2-7, with 8 bases aligning to TRBD2. After removal of 6 bases from V and 5 bases from J, the junction contained 12 bases not matched to a gene. The CDR3 consists of 15 residues. The germline CDR1 and CDR2 sequences are LNHDA and SQIVND (reference sequence). The CDR3: CASSPNPGGPNEQYF. CDR3 sequence (DNA): TGTGCCAGTAGCCCTAACCCGGGGGGGCCGAACGAGCAGTACTTC.

The rearrangement joins TRBV3-1 (or the pseudogene TRBV3-2) to TRBJ1-4; the D is unclear. Between the trimmed V and J ends, which lost 2 bases and 10 bases, there was a span of 8 bases. This CDR3 spans 12 amino acids. Germline V gene sequence: CDR1 LGHDT, CDR2 YNNKEL (reference sequence). CDR3 protein: CASSQTPGKLFF. The CDR3 coding sequence is TGTGCCAGCAGCCAAACCCCAGGAAAACTGTTTTTT.

A single count supports this clone. This chain connects TRBV25-1 to TRBJ2-2, with D unresolved. Per germline, CDR1 MGHDK and CDR2 SYGVNS. Trimming took off 4 bases at V and 1 base at J, with 10 bases between the two ends. CDR3 length equals 15 residues. CDR3 amino acids: CASSAYTENTGELFF. The DNA of the CDR3 is TGTGCCAGCAGTGCTTATACAGAGAACACCGGGGAGCTGTTTTTT.

The chain joins TRBV11-2 to TRBJ1-4; D remains ambiguous. Germline V gene data show CDR1 as SGHAT and CDR2 as FQNNGV. The V end lost 5 bases, the J end lost 0 bases, and 22 bases lay between the germline ends. The CDR3 contains 19 residues. As DNA, the CDR3 is TGTGCCAGCAGCACCGTCGACGGGAAGAACTCCTCAACTAATGAAAAACTGTTTTTT. Amino acid sequence: CASSTVDGKNSSTNEKLFF.

This chain connects TRBV7-9 to TRBJ1-2; 7 positions match TRBD1. The CDR3 length is 14 residues. Trimming cost V 8 bases and J 4 bases; bases outside gene matches: 10. CDR1 and CDR2 (germline): SEHNR, FQNEAQ (reference sequence). Here the CDR3 reads CASVGTAASYGYTF. CDR3 nucleotides: TGTGCCAGCGTTGGGACAGCCGCCTCCTATGGCTACACCTTC.